Presented here are 26 T cell receptor beta chains from one specimen sequenced in a study of vaccination and CD4 T cells after COVID-19. Their specific antigens are unknown. At the Johns Hopkins FTIC core, DNA taken from cultured CD4+ T cells was sequenced by way of the Oncomine TCR Beta short-read assay. TCRdb re-called the PCR reads with MiXCR, one entry per CDR3 protein. The sample holds about 7,100 distinct CDR3 sequences, more than 30% seen once. Treatment noted: roughly ten-day PBMC culture with coronavirus spike peptide pools or control peptides (ViraFEST assay). The unexposed donor provided CD4+ T cells, which were taken before the COVID-19 pandemic (2011-2018). Sequencing was carried out using CD4+ T cells from blood, cultured in vitro. These receptors were taken from a human donor in good health.

The chain joins TRBV12-3 or TRBV12-4 to TRBJ2-7; 9 nucleotides agree with TRBD2. V gave up 3 bases and J gave up 5 bases; unmatched junction bases: 8. CDR3 length equals 15 residues. For the CDR3, the DNA is TGTGCCAGCAGTTTCGGAAGCGGGGGGCGGCACGAGCAGTACTTC. Translating gives CASSFGSGGRHEQYF.

This clonotype came up a few times. The chain links TRBV20-1 to TRBJ2-2; 7 nucleotides match TRBD2. Per germline, CDR1 DFQATT and CDR2 SNEGSKA (reference sequence). Trimming removed 5 bases from V and 9 bases from J; junction bases left unmatched: 12. There are 14 residues in the CDR3. CDR3 DNA sequence: TGCAGTGCTGATGGGGGAGGGACGTCCCGGGAGCTGTTTTTT. As protein: CSADGGGTSRELFF.

This clonotype was seen a few times. The V gene is TRBV10-2, the J gene TRBJ1-1; 9 positions match TRBD1. The CDR3 sequence is 13 residues long. V lost 6 bases and J lost 1; bases outside the gene matches: 0. Germline V gene lookup returns CDR1 WSHSY and CDR2 SAAADI. CDR3 coding DNA: TGCGCCAGCAGGGACAGGGGGAACACTGAAGCTTTCTTT. This translates into CASRDRGNTEAFF.

The chain joins TRBV27 to TRBJ2-2; a weak D match, TRBD1 (5 bases). The V end was cut by 7 bases, the J end by 5 bases, with 20 bases between. This CDR3 has 16 amino acids. Germline V gene sequence: CDR1 MNHEY, CDR2 SMNVEV (reference sequence). CDR3 DNA sequence: TGTGCCAGCAAGGCCGGCACAGGACAACGGACCGGGGAGCTGTTTTTT. Amino acid sequence: CASKAGTGQRTGELFF.

The chain links TRBV6-5 to TRBJ1-2; D is uncertain. CDR1 and CDR2 (germline): MNHEY, SVGAGI. The length of the CDR3 is 15 residues. The V and J ends lost 0 bases and 8 bases respectively, with 16 bases between them. The CDR3: CASSYSGRPEEGYTF. The CDR3 bases are TGTGCCAGCAGTTACTCGGGCAGGCCGGAGGAGGGCTACACCTTC.

DNA for the CDR3: TGTGCCAGCAGCCCTAGGGGCACCGGGGAGCTGTTTTTT. It yields the protein CASSPRGTGELFF. The chain combines TRBV11-2 with TRBJ2-2; D is possibly TRBD1 (5 bases). V was pared by 5 bases and J by 4 bases, with 8 bases between. The V gene's germline CDR1 is SGHAT and CDR2 FQNNGV. The CDR3 covers 13 residues.

A few counts support this clonotype. The chain couples TRBV6-1 to TRBJ2-7; D is possibly TRBD2 (6 bases). Trimming pared 8 bases from V and 0 bases from J, leaving 26 bases between. CDR3 length equals 18 residues. The V gene's germline CDR1 is MNHNS and CDR2 SASEGT. The CDR3 coding sequence is TGTGCCAGCCAGACCGGGGCAGGGCTCCGGCGGGGCTCCTACGAGCAGTACTTC. This sequence encodes CASQTGAGLRRGSYEQYF.

J is TRBJ1-6 and V is TRBV5-4; 7 bases map to TRBD1. V lost 7 bases and J lost 6; bases outside the gene matches: 7. Germline V gives CDR1 SGHNT, CDR2 YYREEE (reference sequence). This CDR3 has 14 residues. CDR3 loop: CASQRDRANSPLHF. In DNA, the CDR3 is TGTGCCAGCCAACGTGACAGGGCTAATTCACCCCTCCACTTT.

CDR3 DNA: TGTGCCAGCAGGAACCTAGCGCGGGCCTACGAGCAGTACTTC. Translation gives CASRNLARAYEQYF. The genes are TRBV6-1 and TRBJ2-7, with D perhaps TRBD2 (6 bases). Deletions cut 6 bases from V and 2 bases from J, with 14 bases between. The CDR3 is made up of 14 amino acids. CDR1 and CDR2 from the germline V gene are MNHNS and SASEGT.

The chain couples TRBV21-1 to TRBJ2-7; TRBD1, as called in the table, went unchecked against the DNA. TRBV21-1 is a recognized pseudogene. CDR3 length: 15 residues. CDR3 in amino acids: CASSKAKGPGYEQYF. CDR3 DNA sequence: TGTGCCAGCAGCAAAGCTAAGGGGCCCGGGTACGAGCAGTACTTC.

V is TRBV7-2 and J is TRBJ1-5, with D uncertain. The CDR3 is 13 residues long. The V gene lost 5 bases and the J gene lost 7 bases, with 12 bases spanning the gap. Germline CDR1 and CDR2: SGHTA and FQGNSA. The CDR3 DNA reads TGTGCCAGCAGCCCCGGGGATTGGCAGCCCCAGCATTTT. Protein product: CASSPGDWQPQHF.

Only a few counts were recorded for this clonotype. The chain links TRBV20-1 to TRBJ1-5; 7 bases match TRBD1. The CDR3 contains 16 residues. Germline V CDR1 and CDR2: DFQATT, SNEGSKA (reference sequence). Trimming cost V 3 bases and J 0 bases; bases outside gene matches: 8. In DNA form, the CDR3 reads TGCAGTGCTAGGGCGGGACAGTCGAATAGCAATCAGCCCCAGCATTTT. It translates to CSARAGQSNSNQPQHF.

This rearrangement joins TRBV25-1 to TRBJ1-2; 7 nucleotides align to TRBD1. The length of the CDR3 is 12 residues. The ends lost 7 bases at V and 7 bases at J; junction bases unmatched: 6. CDR1 is MGHDK and CDR2 is SYGVNS in the germline V gene. This chain's CDR3 is CASTTGAGGYTF. The DNA of the CDR3 is TGTGCCAGCACTACAGGGGCGGGTGGCTACACCTTC.

In this sample, this clonotype turned up a few times. This sequence joins TRBV15 and TRBJ1-6; D is unclear. The V gene's germline CDR1 is LNHNV and CDR2 YYDKDF (reference sequence). V was pared by 6 bases and J by 3 bases, with 9 bases between. The CDR3 extends over 14 amino acids. CDR3 bases: TGTGCCACCAGTGTGGATGTCTATAATTCACCCCTCCACTTT. As protein: CATSVDVYNSPLHF.

The chain is built from TRBV12-3 or TRBV12-4 and TRBJ1-2, with 9 bases identical to TRBD1. The CDR3 is made up of 13 amino acids. V dropped 5 bases and J dropped 7; count of bases not matched to a gene: 5. CDR3 coding DNA: TGTGCCAGCAGTGGACAGGGGACCAGTGGCTACACCTTC. It translates to CASSGQGTSGYTF.

This sequence joins TRBV12-3 or TRBV12-4 and TRBJ1-1, with D possibly matching TRBD1 (6 bases). V shed 5 bases and J shed 0 bases, with 10 bases lying between them. This CDR3 has 14 residues. CDR3 loop: CASSPRGLNTEAFF. CDR3 nucleotide sequence: TGTGCCAGCAGTCCCCGGGGGCTGAACACTGAAGCTTTCTTT.

The gene calls are TRBV19 and TRBJ2-2, with 10 bases matching TRBD2. The V gene's germline CDR1 is LNHDA and CDR2 SQIVND (reference sequence). The CDR3 has 17 amino acids. V shed 5 bases, J shed 3 bases, and the junction held 9 bases outside the gene matches. The CDR3 region is CASSLAPSGSYTGELFF. The DNA for the CDR3 is TGTGCCAGTAGTCTCGCTCCTAGCGGGAGCTACACCGGGGAGCTGTTTTTT.

This clonotype was detected a few times. This chain connects TRBV7-9 to TRBJ1-2; tentatively, D is TRBD1 (5 bases). Germline loops: CDR1 SEHNR, CDR2 FQNEAQ (reference sequence). CDR3 length equals 15 residues. The V end lost 6 bases, the J end lost 2 bases, and 16 bases lay between the germline ends. CDR3 sequence: CASSRTPKSNYGYTF. The CDR3 nucleotides read TGTGCCAGCAGTCGGACACCTAAATCCAACTATGGCTACACCTTC.

This rearrangement joins TRBV4-3 to TRBJ2-5; 9 positions match TRBD2. The trim removed 1 base at V and 5 bases at J, leaving 5 bases unmatched. The CDR3 has 15 residues. The germline CDR1 and CDR2 sequences are LGHNA and YSLEER. The CDR3 DNA reads as TGCGCCAGCAGCCAAGGCGGGGGGGCGTTTGAGACCCAGTACTTC. This translates into CASSQGGGAFETQYF.

This clonotype has just a few counts. This chain connects TRBV4-3 to TRBJ1-2, with 9 nucleotides matching TRBD1. Trimming took 0 bases from V and 5 from J; bases not matched to a gene: 1. The CDR3 runs to 14 residues. Germline V lookup: CDR1 LGHNA, CDR2 YSLEER. CDR3 sequence (DNA): TGCGCCAGCAGCCAAGATGACAGGGGGTATGGCTACACCTTC. The encoded protein is CASSQDDRGYGYTF.

V gene TRBV28 combines with J gene TRBJ2-7, with TRBD1 matching 8 bases. J was trimmed by 4 bases and V by 5 bases; bases with no gene match: 10. Germline V gene data show CDR1 as MDHEN and CDR2 as SYDVKM. This CDR3 has 15 residues. Here the CDR3 DNA reads TGTGCCAGCAGTACCCAGGGACAGGTCAATTACGAGCAGTACTTC. It is translated as CASSTQGQVNYEQYF. Complete variable domain (other parts from reference TRBV28 and TRBJ2-7): DVKVTQSSRYLVKRTGEKVFLECVQDMDHENMFWYRQDPGLGLRLIYFSYDVKMKEKGDIPEGYSVSREKKERFSLILESASTNQTSMYLCASSTQGQVNYEQYFGPGTRLTVT.

The chain employs TRBV7-9 and TRBJ2-5, with 7 bases that match TRBD2. The CDR3 consists of 15 residues. CDR1 is SEHNR and CDR2 is FQNEAQ in the germline V gene (reference sequence). J lost 4 bases, V lost 2 bases, and 7 bases had no gene match. In nucleotides, the CDR3 is TGTGCCAGCAGCTTAACTACGGGAGGAGGAGAGACCCAGTACTTC. Translating it yields CASSLTTGGGETQYF.

V gene TRBV18 combines with J gene TRBJ1-6, with D possibly TRBD1 on 5 matching bases. V was pared by 3 bases and J by 9 bases, with 12 bases between. CDR1 and CDR2 from the germline V gene are KGHSH and LQKENI. The CDR3 consists of 14 residues. The DNA for the CDR3 is TGTGCCAGCTCACCGGGCAGGGACGGTTCACCCCTCCACTTT. It specifies CASSPGRDGSPLHF. Variable domain in full (rest from reference TRBV18 and TRBJ1-6): NAGVMQNPRHLVRRRGQEARLRCSPMKGHSHVYWYRQLPEEGLKFMVYLQKENIIDESGMPKERFSAEFPKEGPSILRIQQVVRGDSAAYFCASSPGRDGSPLHFGNGTRLTVT.

By sample fraction, this clonotype is large. The chain employs TRBV20-1 and TRBJ2-7, with TRBD1 as a possible D gene (6 bases). There are 13 residues in the CDR3. Germline V gene lookup returns CDR1 DFQATT and CDR2 SNEGSKA (reference sequence). Trimming left V 3 bases short and J 0 bases short, with 9 bases between. The CDR3 sequence is CSASGQNSYEQYF. Written as DNA, the CDR3 is TGCAGTGCTAGTGGACAGAACTCCTACGAGCAGTACTTC.

CDR3 in DNA: TGTGCCAGCAGCTTATTCCGCAGGGGGGTTGAAGCTTTCTTT. Translating it yields CASSLFRRGVEAFF. The chain joins TRBV7-9 to TRBJ1-1, with 7 bases that match TRBD1. The J segment lost 7 bases and the V segment lost 2 bases, leaving 7 bases of the junction unmatched. CDR1 and CDR2 (germline): SEHNR, FQNEAQ (reference sequence). This CDR3 has 14 amino acids.

This clonotype has a handful of counts. V gene TRBV7-2 combines with J gene TRBJ2-3, with D possibly TRBD2 on 7 matching bases. The CDR3 is made up of 15 amino acids. Germline CDR1 is SGHTA and CDR2 is FQGNSA. Trimming stripped 7 bases from V and 5 bases from J, with 19 bases between. CDR3 nucleotide sequence: TGTGCCAGCACCCGGTGGGGGGGCCCTGAAGATACGCAGTATTTT. Encoded protein: CASTRWGGPEDTQYF.